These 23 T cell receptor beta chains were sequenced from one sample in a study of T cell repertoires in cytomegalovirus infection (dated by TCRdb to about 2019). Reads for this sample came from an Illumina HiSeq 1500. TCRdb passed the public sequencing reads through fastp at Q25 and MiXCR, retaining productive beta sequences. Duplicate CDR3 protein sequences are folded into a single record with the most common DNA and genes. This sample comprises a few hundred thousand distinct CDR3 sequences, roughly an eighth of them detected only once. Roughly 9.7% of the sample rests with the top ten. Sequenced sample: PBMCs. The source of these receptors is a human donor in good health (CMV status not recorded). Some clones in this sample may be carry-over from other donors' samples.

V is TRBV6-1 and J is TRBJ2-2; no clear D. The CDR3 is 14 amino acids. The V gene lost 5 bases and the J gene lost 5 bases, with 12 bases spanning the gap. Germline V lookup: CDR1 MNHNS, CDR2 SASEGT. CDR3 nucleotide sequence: TGTGCCAGCAGTTATCGGACGGAGACCGGGGAGCTGTTTTTT. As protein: CASSYRTETGELFF.

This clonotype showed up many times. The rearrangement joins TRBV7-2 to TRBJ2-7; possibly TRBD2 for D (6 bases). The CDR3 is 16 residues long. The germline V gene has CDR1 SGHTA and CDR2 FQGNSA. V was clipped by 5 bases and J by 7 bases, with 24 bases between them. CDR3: CASSSRQAGIRGEQYF. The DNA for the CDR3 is TGTGCCAGCAGCAGTCGTCAGGCGGGAATACGAGGGGAGCAGTACTTC. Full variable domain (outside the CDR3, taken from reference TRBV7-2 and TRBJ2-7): GAGVSQSPSNKVTEKGKDVELRCDPISGHTALYWYRQSLGQGLEFLIYFQGNSAPDKSGLPSDRFSAERTGGSVSTLTIQRTQQEDSAVYLCASSSRQAGIRGEQYFGPGTRLTVT.

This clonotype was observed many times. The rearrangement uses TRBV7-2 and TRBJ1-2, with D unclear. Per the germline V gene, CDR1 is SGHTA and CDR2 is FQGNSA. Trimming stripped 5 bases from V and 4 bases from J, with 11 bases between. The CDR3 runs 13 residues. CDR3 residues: CASSPDNSYGYTF. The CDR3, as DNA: TGTGCCAGCAGCCCTGACAACTCCTATGGCTACACCTTC.

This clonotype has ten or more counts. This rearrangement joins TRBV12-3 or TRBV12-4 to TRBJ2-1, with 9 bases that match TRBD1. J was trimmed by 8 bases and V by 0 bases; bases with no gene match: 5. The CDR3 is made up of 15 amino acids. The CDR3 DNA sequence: TGTGCCAGCAGTTTAGCGAGGACAGGGGTGGATGAGCAGTTCTTC. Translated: CASSLARTGVDEQFF.

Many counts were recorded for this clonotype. The CDR3 sequence is CASSKQGAGYTF. The CDR3 region has the DNA TGTGCCAGCAGTAAACAGGGTGCTGGCTACACCTTC. The chain joins TRBV6-1 to TRBJ1-2, with D perhaps TRBD1 (6 bases). Trimming removed 5 bases at V and 7 bases at J, with 11 bases between. Germline V lookup: CDR1 MNHNS, CDR2 SASEGT. The CDR3 has 12 residues.

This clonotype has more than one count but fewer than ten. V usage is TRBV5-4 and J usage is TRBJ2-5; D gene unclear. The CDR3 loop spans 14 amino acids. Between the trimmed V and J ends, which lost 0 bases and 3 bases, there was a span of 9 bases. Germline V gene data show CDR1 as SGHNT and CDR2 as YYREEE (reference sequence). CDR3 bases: TGTGCCAGCAGCTTGGAGGCAGCCGAAGAGACCCAGTACTTC. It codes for CASSLEAAEETQYF.

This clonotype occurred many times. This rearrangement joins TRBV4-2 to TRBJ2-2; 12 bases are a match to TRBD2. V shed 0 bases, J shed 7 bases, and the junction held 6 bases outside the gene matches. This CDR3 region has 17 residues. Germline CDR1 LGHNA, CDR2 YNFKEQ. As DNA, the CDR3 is TGTGCCAGCAGCCAAGAACTAGCGGGGGGACAAGTCGGGGAGCTGTTTTTT. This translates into CASSQELAGGQVGELFF.

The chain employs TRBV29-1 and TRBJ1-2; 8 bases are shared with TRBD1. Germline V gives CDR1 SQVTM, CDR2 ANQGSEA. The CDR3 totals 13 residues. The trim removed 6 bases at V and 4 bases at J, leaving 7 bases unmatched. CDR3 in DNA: TGCAGCGTGAGCAGGGGGCTAGGCTATGGCTACACCTTC. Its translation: CSVSRGLGYGYTF.

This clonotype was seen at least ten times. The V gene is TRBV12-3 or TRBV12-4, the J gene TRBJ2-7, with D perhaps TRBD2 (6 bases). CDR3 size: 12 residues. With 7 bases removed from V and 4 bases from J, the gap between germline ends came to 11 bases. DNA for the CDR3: TGTGCCAGCACGGTGGGGGGATACGAGCAGTACTTC. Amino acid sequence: CASTVGGYEQYF.

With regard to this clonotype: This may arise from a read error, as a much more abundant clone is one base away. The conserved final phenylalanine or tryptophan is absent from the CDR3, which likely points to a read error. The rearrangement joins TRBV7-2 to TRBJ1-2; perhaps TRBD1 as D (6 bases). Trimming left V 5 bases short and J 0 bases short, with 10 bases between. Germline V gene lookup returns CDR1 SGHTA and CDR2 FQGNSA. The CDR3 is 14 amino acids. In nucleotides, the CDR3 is TGTGCCAGCAGCGAGGACAGAACTAACTATGGCTACACCTAC. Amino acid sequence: CASSEDRTNYGYTY.

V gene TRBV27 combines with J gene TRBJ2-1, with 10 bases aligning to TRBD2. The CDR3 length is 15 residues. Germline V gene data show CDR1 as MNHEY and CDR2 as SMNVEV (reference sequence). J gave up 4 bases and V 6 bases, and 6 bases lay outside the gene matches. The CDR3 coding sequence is TGTGCCAGCAGCCCAAGGGGACTAGCGTACAATGAGCAGTTCTTC. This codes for CASSPRGLAYNEQFF.

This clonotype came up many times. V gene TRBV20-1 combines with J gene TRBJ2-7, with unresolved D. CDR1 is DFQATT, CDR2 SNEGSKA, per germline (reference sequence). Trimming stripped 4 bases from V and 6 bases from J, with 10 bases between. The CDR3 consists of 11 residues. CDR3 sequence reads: CSAMGMGEQYF. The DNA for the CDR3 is TGCAGTGCTATGGGGATGGGCGAGCAGTACTTC.

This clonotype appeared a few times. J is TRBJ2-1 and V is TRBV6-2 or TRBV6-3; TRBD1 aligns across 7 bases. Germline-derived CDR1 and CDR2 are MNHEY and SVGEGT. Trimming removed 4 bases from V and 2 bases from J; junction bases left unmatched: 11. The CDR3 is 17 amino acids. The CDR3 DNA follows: TGTGCCAGCAGTTTGGTAGGACAGGCCCTCACCTACAATGAGCAGTTCTTC. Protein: CASSLVGQALTYNEQFF.

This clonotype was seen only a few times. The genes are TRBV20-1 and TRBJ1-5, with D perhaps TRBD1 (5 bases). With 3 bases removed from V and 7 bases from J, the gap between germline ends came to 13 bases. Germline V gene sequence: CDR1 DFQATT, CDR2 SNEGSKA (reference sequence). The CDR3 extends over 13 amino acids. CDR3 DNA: TGCAGTGCTAGGGGCGGGGGGGGACAGCCCCAGCATTTT. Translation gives CSARGGGGQPQHF.

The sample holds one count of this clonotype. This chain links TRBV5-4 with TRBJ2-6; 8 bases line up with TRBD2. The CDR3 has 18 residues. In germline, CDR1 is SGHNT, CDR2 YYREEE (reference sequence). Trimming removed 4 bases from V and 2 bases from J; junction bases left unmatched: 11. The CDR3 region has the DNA TGTGCCAGCAGCCCGGGACTAGGTCAAAGTCCTGGGGCCAACGTCCTGACTTTC. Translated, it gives CASSPGLGQSPGANVLTF.

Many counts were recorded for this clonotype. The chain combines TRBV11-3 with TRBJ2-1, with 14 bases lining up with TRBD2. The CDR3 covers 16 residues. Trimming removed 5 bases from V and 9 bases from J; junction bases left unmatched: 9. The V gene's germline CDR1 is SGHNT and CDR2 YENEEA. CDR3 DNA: TGTGCCAGCAGCCCGGGGACTAGCGGGAGAGGGGCTGAGCAGTTCTTC. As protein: CASSPGTSGRGAEQFF.

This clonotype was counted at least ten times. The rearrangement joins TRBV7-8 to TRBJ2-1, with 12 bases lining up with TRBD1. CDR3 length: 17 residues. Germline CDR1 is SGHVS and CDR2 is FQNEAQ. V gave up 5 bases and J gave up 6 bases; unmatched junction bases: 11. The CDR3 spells CASSNHMGTGGRNEQFF. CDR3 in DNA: TGTGCCAGCAGCAATCATATGGGGACAGGGGGCCGCAATGAGCAGTTCTTC.

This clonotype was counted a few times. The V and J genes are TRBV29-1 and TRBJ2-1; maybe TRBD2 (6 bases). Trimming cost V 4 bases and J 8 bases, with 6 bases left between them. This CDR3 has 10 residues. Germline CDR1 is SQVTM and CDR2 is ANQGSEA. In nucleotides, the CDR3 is TGCAGCGTTGGGGACTATGAGCAGTTCTTC. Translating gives CSVGDYEQFF.

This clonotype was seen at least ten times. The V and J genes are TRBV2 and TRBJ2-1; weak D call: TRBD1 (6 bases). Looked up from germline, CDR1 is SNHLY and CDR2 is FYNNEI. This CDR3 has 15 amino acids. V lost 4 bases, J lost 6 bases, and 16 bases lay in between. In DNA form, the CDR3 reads TGTGCCAGCAGTGTTCTGGGGGCGGTAATCAATGAGCAGTTCTTC. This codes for CASSVLGAVINEQFF. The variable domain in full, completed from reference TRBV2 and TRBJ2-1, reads EPEVTQTPSHQVTQMGQEVILRCVPISNHLYFYWYRQILGQKVEFLVSFYNNEISEKSEIFDDQFSVERPDGSNFTLKIRSTKLEDSAMYFCASSVLGAVINEQFFGPGTRLTVL.

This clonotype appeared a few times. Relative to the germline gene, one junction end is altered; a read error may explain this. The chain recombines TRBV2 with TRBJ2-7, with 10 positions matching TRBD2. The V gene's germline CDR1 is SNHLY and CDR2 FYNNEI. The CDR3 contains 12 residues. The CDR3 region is CASSGASGSPVF. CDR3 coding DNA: TGTGCCAGCAGTGGGGCTAGCGGGAGTCCCGTCTTC.

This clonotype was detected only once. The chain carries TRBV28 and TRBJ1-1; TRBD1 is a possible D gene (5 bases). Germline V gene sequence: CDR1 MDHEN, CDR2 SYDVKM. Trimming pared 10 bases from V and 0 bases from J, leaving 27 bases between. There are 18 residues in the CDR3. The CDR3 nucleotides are TGTGCCACCACGGCGGCCTTTCCCCTGGGACTTATGAACACTGAAGCTTTCTTT. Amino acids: CATTAAFPLGLMNTEAFF.

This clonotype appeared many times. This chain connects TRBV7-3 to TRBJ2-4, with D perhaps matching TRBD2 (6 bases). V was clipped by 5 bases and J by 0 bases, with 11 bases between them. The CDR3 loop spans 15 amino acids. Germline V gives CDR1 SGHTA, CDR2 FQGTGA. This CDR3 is CASSHGGGAKNIQYF. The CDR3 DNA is TGTGCCAGCAGCCACGGGGGAGGAGCCAAAAACATTCAGTACTTC.

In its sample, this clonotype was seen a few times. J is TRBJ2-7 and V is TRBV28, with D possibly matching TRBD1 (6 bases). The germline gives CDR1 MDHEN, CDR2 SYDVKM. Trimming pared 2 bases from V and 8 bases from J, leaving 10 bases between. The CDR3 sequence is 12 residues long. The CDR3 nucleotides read TGTGCCAGCAGTTTACCCGGGGACAAGCAGTACTTC. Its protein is CASSLPGDKQYF.